This T cell receptor beta chain derives from a study of OX40 agonist ivuxolimab in advanced cancers. CDR3 length equals 14 residues. In germline, CDR1 is SGHNT, CDR2 YYREEE (reference sequence). V lost 4 bases to trimming and J lost 6 bases; unmatched junction nucleotides: 6. This clone has a single count. Using immunoSEQ multiplex PCR, the repertoire was profiled, and TCRdb retains in-frame clones only, with some absent. The sample carries roughly 46,000 clones, 87% recorded once. V usage is TRBV5-4 and J usage is TRBJ2-3, with TRBD1 matching over 9 bases. The origin of this receptor is an adult with an advanced solid tumor such as melanoma, head and neck, liver or kidney cancer. The sample here was CD4+ or CD8+ T cells sorted from blood, taken in a trial of the OX40 agonist ivuxolimab. Here the CDR3 reads CASSTGTGWDTQYF. CDR3 coding DNA: TGTGCCAGCAGCACCGGGACAGGGTGGGATACGCAGTATTTT. The variable domain in full, with the rest retrieved from reference TRBV5-4 and TRBJ2-3, is ETGVTQSPTHLIKTRGQQVTLRCSSQSGHNTVSWYQQALGQGPQFIFQYYREEENGRGNFPPRFSGLQFPNYSSELNVNALELDDSALYLCASSTGTGWDTQYFGPGTRLTVL.